This is a list of T cell receptor beta chains from one sample in a study of cytomegalovirus exposure and HLA in healthy donors. The repertoire was sequenced with immunoSEQ multiplex PCR; TCRdb's copy has only in-frame clones and lacks some. The data hold approximately 60,000 clones, with over 75% observed a single time. Sequencing was done on a sample of PBMCs. The source is a man between 18 and 29 years old in good health and CMV-seronegative. Each CDR3 is given with its conserved first and last residue. D genes are given only for firm matches. Size is omitted from some rows. Given values are once, few, many or a class for expanded clones.

abundance | j_gene | v_gene | d_gene | CDR3nt | CDR3aa
- | TRBJ1-5 | TRBV6-1 | - | TGTGCCAGCAGTGAAGCGCTTCGGGAGGGTGGGAACAATCAGCCCCAGCATTTT | CASSEALREGGNNQPQHF
- | TRBJ1-4 | TRBV6-1 | - | TGTGCCAGCAGAGAGGCGCTGGGTAATGAAAAACTGTTTTTT | CASREALGNEKLFF
- | TRBJ2-7 | TRBV6-1 | TRBD2 | TGTGCCAGCACTAATAGCGGGAGGGGCGGCTACGAGCAGTACTTC | CASTNSGRGGYEQYF
- | TRBJ2-3 | TRBV5-1 | - | TGCGCCAGCAGCTTCCGAGATACGCAGTATTTT | CASSFRDTQYF
- | TRBJ2-7 | TRBV10-1 | - | TGCGCCAGCAGTAAAGGACAGAGCTCCTACGAGCAGTACTTC | CASSKGQSSYEQYF
- | TRBJ2-7 | TRBV7-9 | - | TGTGCCAGCAGCTTCCCCGGGGGTCTTACCGTTTTC | CASSFPGGLTVF
- | TRBJ1-4 | TRBV7-2 | - | TGTGCCAGCAGCCCCGGGTGGTATACTGAAAAACTGTTTTTT | CASSPGWYTEKLFF
- | TRBJ2-5 | TRBV28 | - | TGTGCCAGCAGTTTAAGGGGGGGGCCGGGGGAGACCCAGTACTTC | CASSLRGGPGETQYF
once | TRBJ1-3 | TRBV29-1 | TRBD1 | TGCAGCGTCGGAACCGGGACAGGGGGAATTGGAAACACCATATATTTT | CSVGTGTGGIGNTIYF
- | TRBJ1-2 | TRBV6-5 | TRBD1 | TGTGCCAGCAGTTGGGACAGGACCCCTAACTATGGCTACACCTTC | CASSWDRTPNYGYTF
- | TRBJ2-7 | TRBV27 | - | TGTGCCAGCAGTTCATATGCACAGGGTTTCCGTTACGAGCAGTACTTC | CASSSYAQGFRYEQYF